The rows below give T cell receptor beta chains drawn from one sample of a study of T cell repertoires in cytomegalovirus infection. TCRdb fed the reads into MiXCR, producing one record per CDR3 protein. The sample has about 700,000 distinct CDR3 sequences, 30% to 40% seen once. For these TCRs, the target antigens are not known. The input for sequencing was cultured PBMCs, taken from culture after CMV antigen stimulation. The receptors here all came from a human donor in good health (CMV status not recorded). Some clones in this sample may be carry-over from other donors' samples. Both conserved end residues are part of each CDR3. D genes are given only for firm matches. Clone size appears in some rows only: once, few, many, or a class for an expanded clone.

v_gene: TRBV5-1
d_gene: .
j_gene: TRBJ1-1
abundance: .
CDR3aa: CASSGQPRDTEAFF
CDR3nt: TGCGCCAGCAGCGGACAGCCCCGGGACACTGAAGCTTTCTTT

v_gene: TRBV7-8
d_gene: .
j_gene: TRBJ1-1
abundance: many
CDR3aa: CASSLARGRRTEAFF
CDR3nt: TGTGCCAGCAGCTTAGCGCGGGGAAGGAGGACTGAAGCTTTCTTT

v_gene: TRBV6-2/TRBV6-3
d_gene: TRBD2
j_gene: TRBJ2-1
abundance: .
CDR3aa: CASSWGLAGVAYNEQFF
CDR3nt: TGTGCCAGCAGCTGGGGACTAGCGGGAGTAGCCTACAATGAGCAGTTCTTC

v_gene: TRBV4-1
d_gene: .
j_gene: TRBJ1-1
abundance: .
CDR3aa: CASSQDSRLNTEAFF
CDR3nt: TGCGCCAGCAGCCAAGATAGCCGGTTGAACACTGAAGCTTTCTTT

v_gene: TRBV20-1
d_gene: .
j_gene: TRBJ2-7
abundance: few
CDR3aa: CSAEVLGGEQYF
CDR3nt: TGCAGTGCCGAGGTCCTAGGGGGCGAGCAGTACTTC

v_gene: TRBV12-3/TRBV12-4
d_gene: TRBD1
j_gene: TRBJ2-1
abundance: .
CDR3aa: CASSLSRQGANEQFF
CDR3nt: TGTGCCAGCAGTTTAAGCCGACAGGGGGCAAATGAGCAGTTCTTC

v_gene: TRBV7-2
d_gene: .
j_gene: TRBJ2-1
abundance: many
CDR3aa: CASSPSIYEQFF
CDR3nt: TGTGCCAGCAGCCCCTCTATCTATGAGCAGTTCTTC

v_gene: TRBV12-3/TRBV12-4
d_gene: .
j_gene: TRBJ2-7
abundance: few
CDR3aa: CASSAAGGGHREQYF
CDR3nt: TGTGCCAGCAGCGCCGCAGGTGGGGGACACCGCGAGCAGTACTTC

v_gene: TRBV5-5
d_gene: .
j_gene: TRBJ1-6
abundance: few
CDR3aa: CASTLGGSTLHF
CDR3nt: TGTGCCAGCACCTTAGGAGGGTCGACCCTCCACTTT

v_gene: TRBV2
d_gene: .
j_gene: TRBJ2-2
abundance: .
CDR3aa: CASQTGGELFF
CDR3nt: TGTGCCAGCCAGACGGGCGGGGAGCTGTTTTTT

v_gene: TRBV12-3/TRBV12-4
d_gene: TRBD2
j_gene: TRBJ2-7
abundance: .
CDR3aa: CASSLMAGVTYEQYF
CDR3nt: TGTGCCAGCAGTTTAATGGCGGGGGTAACCTACGAGCAGTACTTC

v_gene: TRBV7-9
d_gene: TRBD1
j_gene: TRBJ2-5
abundance: many
CDR3aa: CASSSGTEETQYF
CDR3nt: TGTGCCAGCAGCTCCGGGACAGAAGAGACCCAGTACTTC

v_gene: TRBV20-1
d_gene: .
j_gene: TRBJ1-3
abundance: .
CDR3aa: CSASVGRAGGNTIYF
CDR3nt: TGCAGTGCTTCCGTCGGGAGGGCTGGCGGAAACACCATATATTTT

v_gene: TRBV28
d_gene: .
j_gene: TRBJ1-2
abundance: .
CDR3aa: CASSLLQGFAYGYTF
CDR3nt: TGTGCCAGCAGTTTACTACAGGGTTTCGCCTATGGCTACACCTTC

v_gene: TRBV12-3/TRBV12-4
d_gene: TRBD2
j_gene: TRBJ2-5
abundance: .
CDR3aa: CASSFLGLAETQYF
CDR3nt: TGTGCCAGCAGTTTCCTGGGACTAGCGGAGACCCAGTACTTC

v_gene: TRBV6-8
d_gene: .
j_gene: TRBJ2-3
abundance: few
CDR3aa: CASSYGPPQSTDTQYF
CDR3nt: TGTGCCAGCAGTTACGGCCCCCCCCAAAGCACAGATACGCAGTATTTT

v_gene: TRBV15
d_gene: .
j_gene: TRBJ2-5
abundance: few
CDR3aa: CATSRVLVVTETQYF
CDR3nt: TGTGCCACCAGCAGAGTCCTTGTGGTAACAGAGACCCAGTACTTC

v_gene: TRBV27
d_gene: .
j_gene: TRBJ1-4
abundance: .
CDR3aa: CASSPSQTLDEKLFF
CDR3nt: TGTGCCAGCAGTCCCTCACAGACACTCGATGAAAAACTGTTTTTT

v_gene: TRBV29-1
d_gene: .
j_gene: TRBJ2-1
abundance: .
CDR3aa: CSGTQGSSYNEQFF
CDR3nt: TGCAGCGGGACCCAAGGGAGCTCCTACAATGAGCAGTTCTTC

v_gene: TRBV7-9
d_gene: .
j_gene: TRBJ2-5
abundance: many
CDR3aa: CASSSWRGRETQYF
CDR3nt: TGTGCCAGCAGCTCCTGGAGGGGTCGCGAGACCCAGTACTTC

v_gene: TRBV5-1
d_gene: .
j_gene: TRBJ2-5
abundance: once
CDR3aa: CASRLNGGAQETQYF
CDR3nt: TGCGCCAGCAGATTGAATGGGGGGGCGCAAGAGACCCAGTACTTC

v_gene: TRBV4-3
d_gene: TRBD2
j_gene: TRBJ2-5
abundance: few
CDR3aa: CASSQARASGNQETQYF
CDR3nt: TGCGCCAGCAGCCAAGCCAGGGCTAGCGGGAACCAAGAGACCCAGTACTTC

v_gene: TRBV10-3
d_gene: TRBD2
j_gene: TRBJ2-1
abundance: few
CDR3aa: CARGLAGINEQFF
CDR3nt: TGTGCCAGGGGACTAGCGGGCATCAATGAGCAGTTCTTC

v_gene: TRBV20-1
d_gene: .
j_gene: TRBJ1-5
abundance: few
CDR3aa: CSARRGNNQPQHF
CDR3nt: TGCAGTGCTAGACGGGGGAACAATCAGCCCCAGCATTTT